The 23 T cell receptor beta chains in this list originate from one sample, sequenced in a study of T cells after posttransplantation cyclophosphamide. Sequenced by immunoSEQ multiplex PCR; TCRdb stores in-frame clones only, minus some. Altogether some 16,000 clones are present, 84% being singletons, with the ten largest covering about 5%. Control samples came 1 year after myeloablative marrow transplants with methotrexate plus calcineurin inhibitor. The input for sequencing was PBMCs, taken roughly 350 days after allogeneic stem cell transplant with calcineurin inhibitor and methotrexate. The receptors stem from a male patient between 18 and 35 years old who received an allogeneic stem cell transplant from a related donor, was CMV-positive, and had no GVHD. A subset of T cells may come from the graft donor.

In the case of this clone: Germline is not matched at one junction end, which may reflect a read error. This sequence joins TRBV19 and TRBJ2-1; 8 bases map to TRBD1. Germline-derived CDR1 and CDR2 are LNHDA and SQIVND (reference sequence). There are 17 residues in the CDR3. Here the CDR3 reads CASSIRQGALPYSEQFF. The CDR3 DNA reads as TGTGCCAGTAGTATAAGGCAGGGGGCTCTCCCCTACAGTGAGCAGTTCTTC.

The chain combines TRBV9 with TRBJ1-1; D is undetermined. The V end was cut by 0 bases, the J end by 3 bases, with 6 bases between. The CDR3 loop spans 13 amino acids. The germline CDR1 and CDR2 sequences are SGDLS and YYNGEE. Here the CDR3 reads CASSVAVYTEAFF. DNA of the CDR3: TGTGCCAGCAGCGTAGCCGTATACACTGAAGCTTTCTTT. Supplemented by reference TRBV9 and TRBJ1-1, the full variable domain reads DSGVTQTPKHLITATGQRVTLRCSPRSGDLSVYWYQQSLDQGLQFLIQYYNGEERAKGNILERFSAQQFPDLHSELNLSSLELGDSALYFCASSVAVYTEAFFGQGTRLTVV.

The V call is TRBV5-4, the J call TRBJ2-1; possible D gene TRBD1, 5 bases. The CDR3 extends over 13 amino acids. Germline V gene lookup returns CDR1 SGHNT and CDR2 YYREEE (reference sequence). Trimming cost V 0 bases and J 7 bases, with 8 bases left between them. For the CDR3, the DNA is TGTGCCAGCAGCTTGGGAAGGGGTAATGAGCAGTTCTTC. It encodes CASSLGRGNEQFF. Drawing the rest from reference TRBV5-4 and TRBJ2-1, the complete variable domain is ETGVTQSPTHLIKTRGQQVTLRCSSQSGHNTVSWYQQALGQGPQFIFQYYREEENGRGNFPPRFSGLQFPNYSSELNVNALELDDSALYLCASSLGRGNEQFFGPGTRLTVL.

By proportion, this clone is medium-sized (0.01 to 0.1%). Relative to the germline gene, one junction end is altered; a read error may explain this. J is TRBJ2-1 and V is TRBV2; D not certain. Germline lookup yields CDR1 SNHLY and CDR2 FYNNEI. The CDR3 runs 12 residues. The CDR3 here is CASSEAINEQFF. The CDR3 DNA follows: TGTGCCAGCAGCGAAGCTATAAATGAGCAGTTCTTC.

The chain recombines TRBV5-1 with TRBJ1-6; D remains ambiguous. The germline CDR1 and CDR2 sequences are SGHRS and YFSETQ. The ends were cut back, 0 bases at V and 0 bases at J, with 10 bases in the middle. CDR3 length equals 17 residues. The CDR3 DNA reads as TGCGCCAGCAGCTTGGAGGCGGGCAGCTCCTATAATTCACCCCTCCACTTT. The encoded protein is CASSLEAGSSYNSPLHF.

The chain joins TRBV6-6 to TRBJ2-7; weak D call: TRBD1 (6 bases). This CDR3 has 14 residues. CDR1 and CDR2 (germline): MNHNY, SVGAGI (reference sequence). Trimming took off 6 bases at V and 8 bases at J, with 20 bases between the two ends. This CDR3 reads CASSHPIDTGQQYF. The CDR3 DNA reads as TGTGCCAGCAGCCACCCGATCGATACAGGGCAGCAGTACTTC.

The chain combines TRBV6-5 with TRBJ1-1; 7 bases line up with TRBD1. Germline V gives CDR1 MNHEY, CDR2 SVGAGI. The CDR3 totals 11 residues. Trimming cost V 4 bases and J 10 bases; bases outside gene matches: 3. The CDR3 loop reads CASSSRQGAFF. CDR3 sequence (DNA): TGTGCCAGCAGTTCGAGACAGGGAGCTTTCTTT.

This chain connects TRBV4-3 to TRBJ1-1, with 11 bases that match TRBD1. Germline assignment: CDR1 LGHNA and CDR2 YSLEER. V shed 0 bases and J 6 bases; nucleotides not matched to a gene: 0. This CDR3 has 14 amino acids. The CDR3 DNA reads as TGCGCCAGCAGCCAAGAGGGACAGGGGGCTGAAGCTTTCTTT. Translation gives CASSQEGQGAEAFF.

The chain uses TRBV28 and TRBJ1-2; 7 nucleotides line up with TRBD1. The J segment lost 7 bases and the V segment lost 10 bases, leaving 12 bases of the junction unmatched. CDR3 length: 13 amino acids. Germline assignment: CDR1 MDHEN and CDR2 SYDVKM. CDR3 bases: TGTGCCATACGCCCTCCGGGACAGCCTGGCTACACCTTC. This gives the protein CAIRPPGQPGYTF.

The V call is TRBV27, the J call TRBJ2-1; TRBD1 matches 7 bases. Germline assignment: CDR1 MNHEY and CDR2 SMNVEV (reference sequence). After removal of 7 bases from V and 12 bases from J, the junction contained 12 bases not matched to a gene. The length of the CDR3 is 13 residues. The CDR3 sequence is CASTLKTGSGQFF. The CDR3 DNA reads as TGTGCCAGCACTCTAAAGACAGGGAGTGGGCAGTTCTTC.

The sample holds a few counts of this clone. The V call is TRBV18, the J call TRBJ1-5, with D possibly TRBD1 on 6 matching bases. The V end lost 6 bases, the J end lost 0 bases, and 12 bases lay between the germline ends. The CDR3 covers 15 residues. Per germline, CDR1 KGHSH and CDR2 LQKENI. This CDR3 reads CASSLRQDSNQPQHF. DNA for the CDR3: TGTGCCAGCTCCCTGAGACAGGATAGCAATCAGCCCCAGCATTTT. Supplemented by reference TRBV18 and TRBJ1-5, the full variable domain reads NAGVMQNPRHLVRRRGQEARLRCSPMKGHSHVYWYRQLPEEGLKFMVYLQKENIIDESGMPKERFSAEFPKEGPSILRIQQVVRGDSAAYFCASSLRQDSNQPQHFGDGTRLSIL.

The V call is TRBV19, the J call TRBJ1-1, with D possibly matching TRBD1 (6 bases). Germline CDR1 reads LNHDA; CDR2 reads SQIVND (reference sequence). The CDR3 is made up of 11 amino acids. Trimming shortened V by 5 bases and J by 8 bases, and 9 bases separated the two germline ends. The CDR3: CASSFGQEAFF. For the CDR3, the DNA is TGTGCCAGTAGTTTTGGACAGGAAGCTTTCTTT.

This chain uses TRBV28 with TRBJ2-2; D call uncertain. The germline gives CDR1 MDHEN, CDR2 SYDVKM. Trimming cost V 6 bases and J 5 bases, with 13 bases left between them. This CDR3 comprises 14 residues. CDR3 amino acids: CASSYLPVTGELFF. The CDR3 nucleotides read TGTGCCAGCAGCTATCTTCCTGTGACCGGGGAGCTGTTTTTT.

The CDR3 bases are TGTGCCAGCAGCACTAGGGACTATCCCCTTCCGGGTGAGCAGTTCTTC. This translates into CASSTRDYPLPGEQFF. V is TRBV9 and J is TRBJ2-1, with TRBD2 matching 7 bases. The CDR3 is 16 residues long. Trimming at V came to 4 bases and at J to 9 bases, leaving 16 bases not matched to a gene. CDR1 and CDR2 from the germline V gene are SGDLS and YYNGEE. Drawing the rest from reference TRBV9 and TRBJ2-1, the complete variable domain is DSGVTQTPKHLITATGQRVTLRCSPRSGDLSVYWYQQSLDQGLQFLIQYYNGEERAKGNILERFSAQQFPDLHSELNLSSLELGDSALYFCASSTRDYPLPGEQFFGPGTRLTVL.

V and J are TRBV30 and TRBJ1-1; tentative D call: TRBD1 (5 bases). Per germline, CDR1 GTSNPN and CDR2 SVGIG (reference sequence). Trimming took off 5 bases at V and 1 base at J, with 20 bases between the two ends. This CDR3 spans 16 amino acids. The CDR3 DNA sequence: TGTGCCTGGCAACTCGGGACTGGGACCCCGAACACTGAAGCTTTCTTT. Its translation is CAWQLGTGTPNTEAFF.

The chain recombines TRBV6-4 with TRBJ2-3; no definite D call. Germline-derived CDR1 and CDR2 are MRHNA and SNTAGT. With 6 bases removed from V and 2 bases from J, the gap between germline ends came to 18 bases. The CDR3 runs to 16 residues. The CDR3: CASSAVLGTNTDTQYF. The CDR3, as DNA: TGTGCCAGCAGCGCAGTCCTAGGAACAAACACAGATACGCAGTATTTT.

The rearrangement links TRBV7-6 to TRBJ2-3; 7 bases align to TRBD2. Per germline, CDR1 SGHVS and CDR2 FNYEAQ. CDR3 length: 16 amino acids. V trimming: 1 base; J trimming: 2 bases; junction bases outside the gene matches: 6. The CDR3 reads CASSLVVGRTTDTQYF. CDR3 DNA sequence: TGTGCCAGCAGCTTAGTGGTCGGGAGGACCACAGATACGCAGTATTTT.

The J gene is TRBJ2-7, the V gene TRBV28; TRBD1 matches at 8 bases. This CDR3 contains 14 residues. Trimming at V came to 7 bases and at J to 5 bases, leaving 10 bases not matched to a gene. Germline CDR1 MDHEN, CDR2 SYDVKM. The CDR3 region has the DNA TGTGCCAGCATCCAAAGACAGGGGCGAAACGAGCAGTACTTC. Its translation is CASIQRQGRNEQYF.

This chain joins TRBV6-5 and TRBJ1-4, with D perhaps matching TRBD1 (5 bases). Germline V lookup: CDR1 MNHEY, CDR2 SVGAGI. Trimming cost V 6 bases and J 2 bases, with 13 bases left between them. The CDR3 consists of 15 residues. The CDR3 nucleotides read TGTGCCAGCAGCTCTCCCCGGGGGACTAATGAAAAACTGTTTTTT. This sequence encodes CASSSPRGTNEKLFF.

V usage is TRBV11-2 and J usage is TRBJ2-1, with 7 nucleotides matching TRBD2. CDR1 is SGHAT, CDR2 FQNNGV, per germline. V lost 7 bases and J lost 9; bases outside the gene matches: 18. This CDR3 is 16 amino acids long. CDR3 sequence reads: CASTLSGGRASSEQFF. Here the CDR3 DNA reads TGTGCCAGCACCCTTAGTGGTGGGAGGGCCTCCAGTGAGCAGTTCTTC.

This CDR3 is CAWDRGSNQPQHF. The CDR3, as DNA: TGTGCCTGGGACAGGGGCAGTAATCAGCCCCAGCATTTT. V gene TRBV30 combines with J gene TRBJ1-5, with 8 nucleotides matching TRBD1. V was clipped by 5 bases and J by 4 bases; unmatched bases: 4. Germline V gene data show CDR1 as GTSNPN and CDR2 as SVGIG (reference sequence). The CDR3 runs to 13 residues.

CDR3 DNA sequence: TGCAGCGTCCGCCTGCCTAATAGCAATCAGCCCCAGCATTTT. As protein: CSVRLPNSNQPQHF. V and J are TRBV29-1 and TRBJ1-5, with D unresolved. From germline, CDR1 is SQVTM and CDR2 ANQGSEA. The V gene lost 6 bases and the J gene lost 0 bases, with 12 bases spanning the gap. The CDR3 spans 14 residues.

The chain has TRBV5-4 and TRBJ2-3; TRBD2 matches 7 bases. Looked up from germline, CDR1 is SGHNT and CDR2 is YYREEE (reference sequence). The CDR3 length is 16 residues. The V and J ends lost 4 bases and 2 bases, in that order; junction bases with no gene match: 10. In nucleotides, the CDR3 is TGTGCCAGCAGCCCAGGGAGGGAACCTTTCACAGATACGCAGTATTTT. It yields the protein CASSPGREPFTDTQYF. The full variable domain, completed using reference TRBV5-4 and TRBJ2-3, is ETGVTQSPTHLIKTRGQQVTLRCSSQSGHNTVSWYQQALGQGPQFIFQYYREEENGRGNFPPRFSGLQFPNYSSELNVNALELDDSALYLCASSPGREPFTDTQYFGPGTRLTVL.